The 26 T cell receptor beta chains listed next were all sequenced from one sample in a study of blood T cell repertoires in COVID-19. TCRdb keeps only in-frame clones here, not all; method: immunoSEQ multiplex PCR. In the table there are about 120,000 clones, roughly 87% of which are singletons. The sequenced material came from peripheral blood. Receptors originate from a man older than 75 with active or convalescent COVID-19.

This clone was picked up one time. The CDR3 DNA is TGTGCCAGCAGCTTGAACGCAGGACAGATCAATCAGCCCCAGCATTTT. Its protein is CASSLNAGQINQPQHF. V usage is TRBV5-6 and J usage is TRBJ1-5, with D possibly matching TRBD1 (6 bases). Germline lookup yields CDR1 SGHDT and CDR2 YYEEEE. V dropped 1 base and J dropped 3 bases, with 14 bases sitting between them. The CDR3 totals 16 residues.

CDR3 sequence: CATDSGSNEQFF. The CDR3 DNA follows: TGTGCCACCGATAGCGGGAGTAATGAGCAGTTCTTC. This sequence joins TRBV24-1 and TRBJ2-1, with TRBD2 matching 9 bases. This CDR3 is 12 amino acids long. The V segment lost 9 bases and the J segment 7 bases; nucleotides outside the gene matches: 3. Germline-derived CDR1 and CDR2 are KGHDR and SFDVKD.

This chain joins TRBV20-1 and TRBJ1-1; D gene ambiguous. The CDR3 loop spans 15 amino acids. The V gene lost 3 bases and the J gene lost 0 bases, with 14 bases spanning the gap. Germline V gene lookup returns CDR1 DFQATT and CDR2 SNEGSKA (reference sequence). CDR3 DNA: TGCAGTGCTAGTAAACCGGGCGGGATGAACACTGAAGCTTTCTTT. Its translation: CSASKPGGMNTEAFF.

The V and J genes are TRBV11-1 and TRBJ1-4, with TRBD1 as a possible D gene (5 bases). The CDR3 has 15 residues. The V end was cut by 5 bases, the J end by 7 bases, with 17 bases between. The germline CDR1 and CDR2 sequences are SGHAT and FQDESV (reference sequence). CDR3 protein: CASSERTGLGEKLFF. DNA of the CDR3: TGTGCCAGCAGCGAGAGGACGGGACTCGGTGAAAAACTGTTTTTT.

V and J are TRBV5-1 and TRBJ2-2, with 11 bases identical to TRBD2. This CDR3 contains 16 residues. CDR1 SGHRS and CDR2 YFSETQ come from the germline V gene. V lost 0 bases to trimming and J lost 4 bases; unmatched junction nucleotides: 2. The CDR3 DNA follows: TGCGCCAGCAGCTTGGCTAGCGGGGGGTCCACCGGGGAGCTGTTTTTT. It codes for CASSLASGGSTGELFF.

The chain employs TRBV11-3 and TRBJ2-5, with D maybe TRBD1 (5 bases). This CDR3 contains 14 residues. Germline V gene sequence: CDR1 SGHNT, CDR2 YENEEA. V shed 5 bases and J shed 4 bases, with 14 bases lying between them. The CDR3 DNA reads TGTGCCAGCAGCCCCGGCAGGGCGGCAGAGACCCAGTACTTC. Protein: CASSPGRAAETQYF.

The chain has TRBV30 and TRBJ1-6; 8 bases align to TRBD1. The V gene's germline CDR1 is GTSNPN and CDR2 SVGIG (reference sequence). V lost 4 bases and J lost 11; bases outside the gene matches: 7. This CDR3 has 13 residues. CDR3 protein: CAWTGQGSTPLHF. The DNA for the CDR3 is TGTGCCTGGACCGGACAGGGTTCAACACCCCTCCACTTT.

This clone was observed many times. V is TRBV25-1 and J is TRBJ2-7; weak D call: TRBD1 (6 bases). From germline, CDR1 is MGHDK and CDR2 SYGVNS. V shed 0 bases and J shed 2 bases, with 8 bases lying between them. The CDR3 has 14 amino acids. The CDR3 loop is CASSEYRTAYEQYF. The CDR3 nucleotides read TGTGCCAGCAGTGAATACCGGACAGCCTACGAGCAGTACTTC.

V usage is TRBV6-1 and J usage is TRBJ1-4; TRBD1 agrees at 9 bases. Germline CDR1 reads MNHNS; CDR2 reads SASEGT. This CDR3 comprises 17 residues. Trimming took 3 bases from V and 7 from J; bases not matched to a gene: 12. The CDR3, as DNA: TGTGCCAGCAGTGATTTAGAGGACAGGGGTTATAGTGAAAAACTGTTTTTT. Its protein is CASSDLEDRGYSEKLFF.

The V gene is TRBV5-4, the J gene TRBJ2-5, with 7 bases identical to TRBD2. This CDR3 is built from 17 residues. Per germline, CDR1 SGHNT and CDR2 YYREEE (reference sequence). The trim removed 3 bases at V and 5 bases at J, leaving 16 bases unmatched. The CDR3 sequence: CASSSRLAGQLGETQYF. The CDR3 bases are TGTGCCAGCAGCTCCAGGTTAGCGGGCCAACTGGGGGAGACCCAGTACTTC.

The V call is TRBV7-2, the J call TRBJ1-5, with D possibly matching TRBD1 (5 bases). Trimming removed 0 bases from V and 2 bases from J, with 14 bases in between. From germline, CDR1 is SGHTA and CDR2 FQGNSA. The CDR3 is 17 amino acids. CDR3 DNA sequence: TGTGCCAGCAGCTTAGCGGCAAGGGGAATGGGCAATCAGCCCCAGCATTTT. This translates into CASSLAARGMGNQPQHF. Full variable domain (rest looked up from reference TRBV7-2 and TRBJ1-5): GAGVSQSPSNKVTEKGKDVELRCDPISGHTALYWYRQSLGQGLEFLIYFQGNSAPDKSGLPSDRFSAERTGGSVSTLTIQRTQQEDSAVYLCASSLAARGMGNQPQHFGDGTRLSIL.

This rearrangement joins TRBV18 to TRBJ1-1; 8 nucleotides line up with TRBD1. Trimming at V came to 2 bases and at J to 0 bases, leaving 5 bases not matched to a gene. The CDR3 has 16 amino acids. The germline CDR1 and CDR2 sequences are KGHSH and LQKENI. The CDR3: CASSPNRQGLNTEAFF. CDR3 nucleotides: TGTGCCAGCTCACCAAACCGACAGGGGTTGAACACTGAAGCTTTCTTT.

This sequence joins TRBV9 and TRBJ2-2; 8 bases align to TRBD1. J lost 7 bases, V lost 0 bases, and 5 bases had no gene match. The length of the CDR3 is 15 residues. Looked up from germline, CDR1 is SGDLS and CDR2 is YYNGEE. Written as DNA, the CDR3 is TGTGCCAGCAGCGTAGAGGACAGGGTGCACGGGGAGCTGTTTTTT. Protein sequence: CASSVEDRVHGELFF.

This CDR3 is CASSYRDYSYEQYF. In nucleotides, the CDR3 is TGTGCCAGCAGTTACCGGGACTACTCCTACGAGCAGTACTTC. The chain combines TRBV6-2 or TRBV6-3 with TRBJ2-7; 7 nucleotides align to TRBD2. Germline V gene data show CDR1 as MNHEY and CDR2 as SVGEGT. Losses at the gene ends were 2 bases for V and 0 bases for J; bases not matched to a gene: 1. The CDR3 totals 14 residues.

The J gene is TRBJ2-7, the V gene TRBV4-1, with D possibly being TRBD2 (6 bases). Germline-derived CDR1 and CDR2 are MGHRA and YSYEKL. Trimming removed 0 bases at V and 3 bases at J, with 9 bases between. The CDR3 length is 14 residues. Here the CDR3 reads CASSQEEGLYEQYF. CDR3 sequence (DNA): TGCGCCAGCAGCCAAGAGGAGGGCCTCTACGAGCAGTACTTC.

The chain couples TRBV5-1 to TRBJ2-3; D gene ambiguous. V was clipped by 4 bases and J by 0 bases, with 12 bases between them. Germline V gene lookup returns CDR1 SGHRS and CDR2 YFSETQ. The CDR3 has 15 residues. CDR3 loop: CASSPGELSTDTQYF. The CDR3 DNA is TGCGCCAGCAGCCCTGGAGAACTCAGCACAGATACGCAGTATTTT.

The chain carries TRBV7-2 and TRBJ2-3, with 8 positions matching TRBD2. V shed 5 bases, J shed 0 bases, and the junction held 7 bases outside the gene matches. The CDR3 spans 16 residues. CDR1 SGHTA and CDR2 FQGNSA come from the germline V gene. CDR3 sequence (DNA): TGTGCCAGCAGCCAAGGACTAGCAACTAGCACAGATACGCAGTATTTT. Amino acids: CASSQGLATSTDTQYF.

The chain links TRBV5-1 to TRBJ1-1; 8 nucleotides match TRBD1. CDR1 is SGHRS, CDR2 YFSETQ, per germline. The CDR3 length is 14 residues. With 4 bases clipped from V and 3 bases from J, the junction kept 5 bases outside the gene matches. CDR3 nucleotide sequence: TGCGCCAGCAGCCCCCAGGGGGCGTACACTGAAGCTTTCTTT. Its translation is CASSPQGAYTEAFF. Variable domain in full (rest from reference TRBV5-1 and TRBJ1-1): KAGVTQTPRYLIKTRGQQVTLSCSPISGHRSVSWYQQTPGQGLQFLFEYFSETQRNKGNFPGRFSGRQFSNSRSEMNVSTLELGDSALYLCASSPQGAYTEAFFGQGTRLTVV.

The chain joins TRBV29-1 to TRBJ2-1; 12 bases match TRBD2. CDR1 is SQVTM, CDR2 ANQGSEA, per germline. Unmatched junction bases numbered 5, after V lost 7 bases and J lost 7 bases. This CDR3 contains 13 residues. CDR3 DNA: TGCAGCGCCGCTAGCGGGAGGGGGAATGAGCAGTTCTTC. Translated: CSAASGRGNEQFF.

The rearrangement links TRBV4-3 to TRBJ2-1; a possible D gene is TRBD1 (6 bases). CDR1 and CDR2 from the germline V gene are LGHNA and YSLEER. V gave up 4 bases and J gave up 4 bases, with 14 bases separating them. The CDR3 consists of 15 residues. The CDR3 protein is CASSPPGQIYNEQFF. The CDR3 nucleotides read TGCGCCAGCAGCCCGCCGGGACAAATTTACAATGAGCAGTTCTTC.

V usage is TRBV3-1 (or the pseudogene TRBV3-2) and J usage is TRBJ1-2, with D perhaps matching TRBD1 (5 bases). The CDR3 extends over 13 amino acids. CDR1 is LGHDT and CDR2 is YNNKEL in the germline V gene (reference sequence). V lost 0 bases and J 7 bases, leaving 9 bases between the germline ends. The CDR3 DNA sequence: TGTGCCAGCAGCCAAGACAGGGTCTCTGGCTACACCTTC. This sequence encodes CASSQDRVSGYTF.

V and J are TRBV11-3 and TRBJ2-7; 8 bases line up with TRBD1. This CDR3 spans 12 amino acids. V lost 5 bases and J lost 7; bases outside the gene matches: 4. Germline loops: CDR1 SGHNT, CDR2 YENEEA. In nucleotides, the CDR3 is TGTGCCAGCAGCCAGACAGGGGATGAGCAGTACTTC. It is translated as CASSQTGDEQYF. The complete variable domain, with remaining parts taken from reference TRBV11-3 and TRBJ2-7, reads EAGVVQSPRYKIIEKKQPVAFWCNPISGHNTLYWYLQNLGQGPELLIRYENEEAVDDSQLPKDRFSAERLKGVDSTLKIQPAELGDSAVYLCASSQTGDEQYFGPGTRLTVT.

The chain carries TRBV7-9 and TRBJ2-7; 10 bases are shared with TRBD1. The CDR3 contains 13 residues. After removal of 4 bases from V and 5 bases from J, the junction contained 2 bases not matched to a gene. Germline CDR1 SEHNR, CDR2 FQNEAQ (reference sequence). The CDR3 is CASSSTGGDEQYF. The CDR3 DNA follows: TGTGCCAGCAGCTCGACAGGGGGCGACGAGCAGTACTTC.

The V gene is TRBV10-3, the J gene TRBJ2-7; the D is unclear. Germline V gene data show CDR1 as ENHRY and CDR2 as SYGVKD. This CDR3 comprises 14 residues. The V end was cut by 0 bases, the J end by 6 bases, with 12 bases between. CDR3 nucleotides: TGTGCCATCAGTGAGTCTGTTTTGCTCGGCGAGCAGTACTTC. Protein sequence: CAISESVLLGEQYF.

CDR3 sequence (DNA): TGTGCCAGCAGGAGGGGGGGCCACTATGGCTACACCTTC. This gives the protein CASRRGGHYGYTF. This rearrangement joins TRBV6-5 to TRBJ1-2, with D tentatively TRBD1 (6 bases). V lost 6 bases and J lost 3, with 11 bases in between. Germline V gene sequence: CDR1 MNHEY, CDR2 SVGAGI. The CDR3 is 13 amino acids.

This clone was counted a few times. The gene calls are TRBV4-3 and TRBJ1-2; D may be TRBD1 (6 bases). CDR3 size: 13 residues. The V gene's germline CDR1 is LGHNA and CDR2 YSLEER. Trimming took off 0 bases at V and 8 bases at J, with 10 bases between the two ends. The CDR3 region is CASSQDRGGGYTF. CDR3 nucleotide sequence: TGCGCCAGCAGCCAAGACAGGGGTGGCGGCTACACCTTC.